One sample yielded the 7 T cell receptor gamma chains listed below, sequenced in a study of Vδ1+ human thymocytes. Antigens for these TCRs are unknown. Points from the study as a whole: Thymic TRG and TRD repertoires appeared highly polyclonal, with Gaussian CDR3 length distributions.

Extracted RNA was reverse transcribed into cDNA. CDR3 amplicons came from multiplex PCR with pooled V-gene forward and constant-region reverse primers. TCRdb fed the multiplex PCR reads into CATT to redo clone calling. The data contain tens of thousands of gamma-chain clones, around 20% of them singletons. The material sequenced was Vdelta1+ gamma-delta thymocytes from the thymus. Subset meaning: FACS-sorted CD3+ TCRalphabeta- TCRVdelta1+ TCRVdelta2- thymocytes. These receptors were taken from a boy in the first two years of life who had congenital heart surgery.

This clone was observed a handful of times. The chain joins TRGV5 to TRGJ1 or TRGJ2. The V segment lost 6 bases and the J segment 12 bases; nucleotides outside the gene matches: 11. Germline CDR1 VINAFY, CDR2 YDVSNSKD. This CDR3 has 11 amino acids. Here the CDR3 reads CATWNSLGKLF. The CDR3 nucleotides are TGTGCCACCTGGAATTCCTTGGGGAAACTCTTT.

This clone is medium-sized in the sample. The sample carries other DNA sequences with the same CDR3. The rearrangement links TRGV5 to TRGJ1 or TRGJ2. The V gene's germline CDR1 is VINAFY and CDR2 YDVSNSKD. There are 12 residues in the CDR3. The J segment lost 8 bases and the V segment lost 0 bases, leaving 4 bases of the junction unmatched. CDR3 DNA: TGTGCCACCTGGGACAGGCCCCATAAGAAACTCTTT. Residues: CATWDRPHKKLF.

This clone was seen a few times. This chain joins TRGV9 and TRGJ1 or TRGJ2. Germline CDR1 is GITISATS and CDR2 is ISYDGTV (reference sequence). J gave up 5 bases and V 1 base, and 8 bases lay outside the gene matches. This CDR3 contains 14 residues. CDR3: CALWEVAKHYKKLF. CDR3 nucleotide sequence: TGTGCCTTGTGGGAGGTAGCGAAGCATTATAAGAAACTCTTT.

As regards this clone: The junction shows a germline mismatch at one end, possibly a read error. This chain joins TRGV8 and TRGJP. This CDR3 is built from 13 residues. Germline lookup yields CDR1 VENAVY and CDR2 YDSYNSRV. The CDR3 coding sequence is TGTGCCACCTGGGAGTCGGGCAAAAAAATCAAGGTATTT. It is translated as CATWESGKKIKVF.

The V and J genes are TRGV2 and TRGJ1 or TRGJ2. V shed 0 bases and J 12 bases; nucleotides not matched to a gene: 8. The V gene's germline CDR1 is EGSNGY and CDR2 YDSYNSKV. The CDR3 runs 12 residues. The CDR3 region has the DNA TGTGCCACCTGGGACGGGCTGGGGTCGAAACTCTTT. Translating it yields CATWDGLGSKLF.

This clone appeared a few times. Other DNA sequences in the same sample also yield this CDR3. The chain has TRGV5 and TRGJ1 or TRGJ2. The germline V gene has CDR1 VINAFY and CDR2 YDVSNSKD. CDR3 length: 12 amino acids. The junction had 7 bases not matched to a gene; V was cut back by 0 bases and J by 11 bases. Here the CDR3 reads CATWDRLREKLF. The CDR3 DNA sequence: TGTGCCACCTGGGACAGGCTCAGGGAGAAACTCTTT.

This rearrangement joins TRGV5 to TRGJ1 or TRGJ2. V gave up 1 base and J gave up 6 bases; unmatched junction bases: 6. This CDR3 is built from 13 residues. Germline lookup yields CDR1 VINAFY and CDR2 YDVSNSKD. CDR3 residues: CATWDRRIYKKLF. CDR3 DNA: TGTGCCACCTGGGACAGAAGGATTTATAAGAAACTCTTT.